This TCR beta chain was identified in a study of shared clonotypes between healthy human individuals. Data came from immunoSEQ multiplex PCR; TCRdb stores just in-frame clones and leaves some out. The repertoire holds about half a million clones, with roughly 80% as singletons. Healthy adults negative for HIV, lacking recent acute infections or vaccinations, served as donors. Specimen: PBMCs. The receptor's source is a woman aged 40 to 50 in good health. Some clones in this sample may be carry-over from other donors' samples.

CDR3 residues: CASSESRAGDTEAFF. The CDR3, as DNA: TGTGCCAGCAGTGAATCTAGGGCAGGGGACACTGAAGCTTTCTTT. V is TRBV25-1 and J is TRBJ1-1; maybe TRBD1 (6 bases). Germline values: CDR1 MGHDK, CDR2 SYGVNS. The CDR3 totals 15 residues. V was shortened by 1 base and J by 3 bases, with 12 bases between the two germline ends.